This T cell receptor (beta chain) is from a study of cytomegalovirus exposure and HLA in healthy donors. The CDR3 is 15 residues long. J gave up 4 bases and V 3 bases, and 7 bases lay outside the gene matches. Per the germline V gene, CDR1 is SGDLS and CDR2 is YYNGEE. Both 60 Vbeta primers and 13 Jbeta primers went into the PCR. This table comes from immunoSEQ multiplex PCR, and its TCRdb copy is limited to in-frame clones, with some not included. The sample carries roughly 110,000 clones, about 70% recorded once. J is TRBJ2-5 and V is TRBV9; 9 positions match TRBD2. This sequence originates from a man aged 25 to 40 in good health and CMV-seropositive. The source material was PBMCs. The CDR3 loop is CASSATRGGRETQYF. The CDR3 coding sequence is TGTGCCAGCAGCGCGACGCGGGGGGGCAGAGAGACCCAGTACTTC.